This note documents a single TCR beta chain sequence. Original analysis: Reference gene primer amplification gave nucleated cell count estimates. The table came from immunoSEQ multiplex PCR; TCRdb's copy has only in-frame clones and leaves some out. V and J calls and clone size are copied from that table; D and trimming were computed from the DNA. This table holds 370,000 or so clones, approximately 80% found once. This record comes from a study of blood T cell repertoires in COVID-19. As for the study in general: The analysed material was cDNA or gDNA that came from T cells, B-cell-depleted T cells, or PBMCs.

Germline trimming cut 7 bases from V and 9 bases from J; bases unmatched to any gene: 9. Germline V CDR1 and CDR2: MNHEY, SVGAGI. The CDR3 is made up of 14 amino acids. Sequenced sample: peripheral blood. This sequence joins TRBV6-5 and TRBJ2-1, with 10 bases lining up with TRBD2. This receptor was taken from a human donor with acute or convalescent COVID-19. The donor label of this sample is uncertain. The CDR3 loop is CASMGSGRAGEQFF. The CDR3 DNA follows: TGTGCCAGCATGGGAAGCGGGAGGGCCGGTGAGCAGTTCTTC.